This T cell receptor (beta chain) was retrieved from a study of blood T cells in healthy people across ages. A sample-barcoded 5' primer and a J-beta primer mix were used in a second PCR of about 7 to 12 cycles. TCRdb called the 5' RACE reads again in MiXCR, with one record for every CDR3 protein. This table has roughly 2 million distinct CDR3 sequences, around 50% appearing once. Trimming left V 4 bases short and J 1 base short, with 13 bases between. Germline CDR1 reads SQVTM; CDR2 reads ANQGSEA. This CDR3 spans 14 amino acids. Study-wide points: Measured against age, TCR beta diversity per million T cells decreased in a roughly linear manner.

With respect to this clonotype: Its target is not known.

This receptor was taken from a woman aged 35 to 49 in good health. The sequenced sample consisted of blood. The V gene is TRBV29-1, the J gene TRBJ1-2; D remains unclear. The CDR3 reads CSVGGGYGNYGYTF. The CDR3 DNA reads TGCAGCGTTGGGGGAGGGTACGGTAACTATGGCTACACCTTC.